These 12 T cell receptor beta chains were all obtained from the same sample, sequenced in a study of blood T cell repertoires in COVID-19. The protocol was immunoSEQ multiplex PCR, while the TCRdb copy is restricted to in-frame clones and leaves out a portion. Of 200,000 to 300,000 clones in the sample, about 91% were seen once. The specimen sequenced was peripheral blood. The origin of the receptors is a woman aged 25 to 45 with COVID-19, enrolled during active disease.

This clone was detected only once. V is TRBV2 and J is TRBJ2-6, with 7 bases identical to TRBD1. V gave up 2 bases and J gave up 2 bases; unmatched junction bases: 3. This CDR3 is built from 16 residues. CDR1 and CDR2 (germline): SNHLY, FYNNEI. Here the CDR3 reads CASSEFQGAGANVLTF. CDR3 nucleotides: TGTGCCAGCAGTGAATTTCAGGGGGCTGGGGCCAACGTCCTGACTTTC.

The rearrangement links TRBV7-2 to TRBJ2-4; 10 bases are a match to TRBD2. The CDR3 covers 17 residues. Germline V lookup: CDR1 SGHTA, CDR2 FQGNSA. Germline trimming cut 3 bases from V and 0 bases from J; bases unmatched to any gene: 5. Here the CDR3 reads CASSLLAGEVAKNIQYF. In DNA form, the CDR3 reads TGTGCCAGCAGCTTGCTAGCGGGAGAGGTAGCCAAAAACATTCAGTACTTC.

The chain links TRBV6-4 to TRBJ2-1, with 8 positions matching TRBD2. The CDR3 sequence is 16 residues long. Germline V lookup: CDR1 MRHNA, CDR2 SNTAGT. The trim removed 4 bases at V and 1 base at J, leaving 6 bases unmatched. The CDR3 here is CASSVTSGQSYNEQFF. The CDR3 DNA sequence: TGTGCCAGCAGTGTCACTAGCGGTCAGTCCTACAATGAGCAGTTCTTC.

The chain has TRBV7-2 and TRBJ1-3; 10 bases are a match to TRBD1. Germline CDR1 SGHTA, CDR2 FQGNSA. J was trimmed by 2 bases and V by 5 bases; bases with no gene match: 3. The CDR3 length is 15 residues. CDR3 coding DNA: TGTGCCAGCAGCCAGGGGACAGGGGCTGGAAACACCATATATTTT. Its protein is CASSQGTGAGNTIYF.

About this clone: At one end, the junction sequence differs from germline, possibly due to a read error. The DNA for the CDR3 is TGTGCCACCAGTGATTACACTACAGGGTTTAGCTTC. Translation gives CATSDYTTGFSF. V usage is TRBV24-1 and J usage is TRBJ2-7, with D maybe TRBD1 (6 bases). The CDR3 spans 12 residues. Germline assignment: CDR1 KGHDR and CDR2 SFDVKD.

The chain employs TRBV5-1 and TRBJ2-7; D perhaps matches TRBD2 (6 bases). There are 13 residues in the CDR3. Per germline, CDR1 SGHRS and CDR2 YFSETQ. The germline V and J ends were trimmed by 4 bases and 3 bases, with 11 bases remaining between them. CDR3 in amino acids: CASSLGGIYEQYF. The CDR3, as DNA: TGCGCCAGCAGCCTGGGAGGTATCTACGAGCAGTACTTC.

The sample holds a few counts of this clone. The chain couples TRBV19 to TRBJ1-6; D might be TRBD1 (6 bases). This CDR3 region has 13 residues. The V and J ends lost 5 bases and 7 bases respectively, with 9 bases between them. Germline CDR1 is LNHDA and CDR2 is SQIVND (reference sequence). This CDR3 is CASSDRSNSPLHF. The CDR3 coding sequence is TGTGCCAGTAGTGACAGGTCAAATTCACCCCTCCACTTT. Using reference TRBV19 and TRBJ1-6 for the parts outside the CDR3, the full variable domain is DGGITQSPKYLFRKEGQNVTLSCEQNLNHDAMYWYRQDPGQGLRLIYYSQIVNDFQKGDIAEGYSVSREKKESFPLTVTSAQKNPTAFYLCASSDRSNSPLHFGNGTRLTVT.

The chain couples TRBV9 to TRBJ2-2; 9 bases are shared with TRBD1. CDR1 is SGDLS and CDR2 is YYNGEE in the germline V gene. The CDR3 is 16 residues long. Trimming at V came to 5 bases and at J to 1 base, leaving 6 bases not matched to a gene. CDR3 DNA sequence: TGTGCCAGCAGGGGTCCGGGACAGGGGAACACCGGGGAGCTGTTTTTT. It specifies CASRGPGQGNTGELFF.

The rearrangement joins TRBV28 to TRBJ2-2; D may be TRBD1 (5 bases). Between the trimmed V and J ends, which lost 6 bases and 0 bases, there was a span of 11 bases. Germline loops: CDR1 MDHEN, CDR2 SYDVKM. This CDR3 comprises 15 residues. Here the CDR3 DNA reads TGTGCCAGCAGAGTCGGACACACGAACACCGGGGAGCTGTTTTTT. Amino acid sequence: CASRVGHTNTGELFF.

This chain joins TRBV7-9 and TRBJ1-1; maybe TRBD1 (5 bases). The CDR3 runs to 14 residues. Germline V gene lookup returns CDR1 SEHNR and CDR2 FQNEAQ (reference sequence). Trimming left V 3 bases short and J 4 bases short, with 12 bases between. CDR3 loop: CASSFQTGGTEAFF. The CDR3 DNA reads TGTGCCAGCAGCTTCCAAACCGGGGGCACTGAAGCTTTCTTT.

V gene TRBV19 combines with J gene TRBJ1-4; 9 nucleotides line up with TRBD1. J gave up 8 bases and V 5 bases, and 12 bases lay outside the gene matches. Germline V CDR1 and CDR2: LNHDA, SQIVND (reference sequence). This CDR3 has 16 amino acids. The CDR3 coding sequence is TGTGCCAGTAGTTTCGGGACCGGGACAGGGAACGAAAAACTGTTTTTT. Residues: CASSFGTGTGNEKLFF.

This chain links TRBV19 with TRBJ1-1; D might be TRBD1 (6 bases). Trimming left V 6 bases short and J 3 bases short, with 11 bases between. This CDR3 spans 13 amino acids. CDR1 is LNHDA and CDR2 is SQIVND in the germline V gene (reference sequence). CDR3 loop: CASSTNRDTEAFF. The DNA for the CDR3 is TGTGCCAGTAGCACCAACAGGGACACTGAAGCTTTCTTT.